The 23 T cell receptor beta chains given below trace back to one sample, sequenced in a study of T cells after yellow fever vaccination. TCRdb itself ran the 5' RACE reads through MiXCR, one entry per CDR3 protein. This sample has roughly 170,000 distinct CDR3 sequences, with approximately 6.2% found just once. The sequences come from CD4+ T cells sorted from PBMCs, collected on the day of the first yellow fever vaccination. The receptors originated from a man aged 18 to 30 who received the YFV17D yellow fever vaccine.

This clonotype has at least ten counts. V and J are TRBV5-1 and TRBJ2-5; D uncertain. The CDR3 consists of 14 residues. Germline V lookup: CDR1 SGHRS, CDR2 YFSETQ. V gave up 2 bases and J gave up 3 bases, with 11 bases separating them. CDR3 region: CASSLAMGEETQYF. In DNA, the CDR3 is TGCGCCAGCAGCTTAGCTATGGGCGAAGAGACCCAGTACTTC.

V is TRBV18 and J is TRBJ2-1; 7 positions match TRBD2. V shed 0 bases and J 6 bases; nucleotides not matched to a gene: 8. The CDR3 is made up of 16 amino acids. CDR1 and CDR2 (germline): KGHSH, LQKENI. The chain's CDR3 is CASSPPQRGYSNEQFF. Written as DNA, the CDR3 is TGTGCCAGCTCACCACCGCAGCGGGGCTACTCCAATGAGCAGTTCTTC.

At least ten counts were recorded for this clonotype. The chain uses TRBV5-1 and TRBJ2-1; TRBD1 might be the D (5 bases). Germline CDR1 SGHRS, CDR2 YFSETQ. Between the trimmed V and J ends, which lost 0 bases and 3 bases, there was a span of 13 bases. The length of the CDR3 is 16 residues. The CDR3 protein is CASSLGGTPNYNEQFF. In DNA form, the CDR3 reads TGCGCCAGCAGCTTGGGGGGCACACCAAACTACAATGAGCAGTTCTTC.

In this sample, this clonotype turned up a few times. The chain joins TRBV5-1 to TRBJ2-5; TRBD2 might be the D (7 bases). The CDR3 spans 15 residues. Trimming left V 2 bases short and J 2 bases short, with 13 bases between. Per germline, CDR1 SGHRS and CDR2 YFSETQ. CDR3 coding DNA: TGCGCCAGCAGCTTTGGCGGGGGACAACAAGAGACCCAGTACTTC. Its protein is CASSFGGGQQETQYF.

Comment on this clonotype: A read error may be the cause here, since a much bigger clone is one base away. The V gene is TRBV11-2, the J gene TRBJ2-5; D is perhaps TRBD1 or TRBD2 (5 bases each). Between the trimmed V and J ends, which lost 1 base and 5 bases, there was a span of 14 bases. Germline V gives CDR1 SGHAT, CDR2 FQNNGV. The CDR3 runs 15 residues. This CDR3 is CASSLVRGPHETQYF. The CDR3 DNA reads as TGTGCCAGCAGCTTAGTACGGGGCCCTCACGAGACCCAGTACTTC.

This clonotype was detected a few times. The CDR3: CASSYPGNEQFF. CDR3 nucleotides: TGTGCCAGCAGTTATCCAGGGAATGAGCAGTTCTTC. The rearrangement links TRBV6-2 or TRBV6-3 to TRBJ2-1; maybe TRBD1 (5 bases). Germline values: CDR1 MNHEY, CDR2 SVGEGT. The CDR3 extends over 12 amino acids. Trimming left V 3 bases short and J 7 bases short, with 7 bases between.

This chain links TRBV6-5 with TRBJ2-5; D is possibly TRBD1 (5 bases). CDR3 length equals 14 residues. Per the germline V gene, CDR1 is MNHEY and CDR2 is SVGAGI. V was cut by 4 bases and J by 2 bases, with 11 bases left in between. CDR3 sequence reads: CASSSPGPQETQYF. The CDR3 DNA follows: TGTGCCAGCAGTTCGCCAGGGCCACAAGAGACCCAGTACTTC.

This clonotype was observed a handful of times. The chain is built from TRBV12-3 or TRBV12-4 and TRBJ1-2; 10 bases are shared with TRBD1. V dropped 6 bases and J dropped 8; count of bases not matched to a gene: 6. The CDR3 extends over 13 amino acids. The CDR3 DNA reads as TGTGCCAGCAGCAGACAGGGGGCGCGCGGCTACACCTTC. This translates into CASSRQGARGYTF.

The table lists this clonotype with many counts. The rearrangement uses TRBV12-3 or TRBV12-4 and TRBJ2-5, with 10 bases that match TRBD1. The trim removed 5 bases at V and 6 bases at J, leaving 9 bases unmatched. The length of the CDR3 is 15 residues. DNA of the CDR3: TGTGCCAGCAGTGCGCCGGGACAGGGGATGAAGACCCAGTACTTC. This translates into CASSAPGQGMKTQYF.

This clonotype was counted a few times. V is TRBV6-5 and J is TRBJ2-5; no firm D call. The germline V and J ends were trimmed by 0 bases and 5 bases, with 10 bases remaining between them. Germline V gene data show CDR1 as MNHEY and CDR2 as SVGAGI. This CDR3 is 14 amino acids long. CDR3 sequence: CASSYSSPSETQYF. DNA for the CDR3: TGTGCCAGCAGTTACTCGAGCCCTTCGGAGACCCAGTACTTC.

This clonotype was seen ten or more times. V usage is TRBV5-6 and J usage is TRBJ1-2; D is possibly TRBD1 (5 bases). CDR1 and CDR2 from the germline V gene are SGHDT and YYEEEE. With 3 bases removed from V and 4 bases from J, the gap between germline ends came to 10 bases. There are 13 residues in the CDR3. CDR3 DNA: TGTGCCAGCAGCTCGGACATTAGCTATGGCTACACCTTC. Amino acids: CASSSDISYGYTF.

This clonotype was counted many times. The chain couples TRBV27 to TRBJ2-3; D is ambiguous. Germline assignment: CDR1 MNHEY and CDR2 SMNVEV (reference sequence). V was trimmed by 4 bases and J by 10 bases, leaving 15 bases between them. The length of the CDR3 is 13 residues. CDR3 DNA sequence: TGTGCCAGCAGTTATATGACGGTTGGTGCGCAGTATTTT. Its translation is CASSYMTVGAQYF.

This chain joins TRBV24-1 and TRBJ1-2; the match to TRBD1 covers 10 bases. J gave up 2 bases and V 2 bases, and 4 bases lay outside the gene matches. CDR3 length: 16 amino acids. Per the germline V gene, CDR1 is KGHDR and CDR2 is SFDVKD. Here the CDR3 reads CATSDSPGQGNYGYTF. In DNA form, the CDR3 reads TGTGCCACCAGTGATTCACCGGGACAGGGGAACTATGGCTACACCTTC.

This clonotype was seen many times. V and J are TRBV7-3 and TRBJ2-2; TRBD1 aligns across 7 bases. V trimming: 0 bases; J trimming: 4 bases; junction bases outside the gene matches: 2. Germline values: CDR1 SGHTA, CDR2 FQGTGA. The CDR3 has 15 residues. CDR3 sequence reads: CASSLTGGITGELFF. DNA for the CDR3: TGTGCCAGCAGCTTAACAGGGGGCATCACCGGGGAGCTGTTTTTT. Full variable domain (remainder filled in from reference TRBV7-3 and TRBJ2-2): GAGVSQTPSNKVTEKGKYVELRCDPISGHTALYWYRQSLGQGPEFLIYFQGTGAADDSGLPNDRFFAVRPEGSVSTLKIQRTERGDSAVYLCASSLTGGITGELFFGEGSRLTVL.

This clonotype was seen at least ten times. V and J are TRBV5-1 and TRBJ1-1; D is possibly TRBD1 (5 bases). Germline values: CDR1 SGHRS, CDR2 YFSETQ. Trimming removed 4 bases at V and 1 base at J, with 14 bases between. The CDR3 sequence is 15 residues long. Here the CDR3 DNA reads TGCGCCAGCAGCCTCGAGGGACTCAGGAACACTGAAGCTTTCTTT. Translating it yields CASSLEGLRNTEAFF.

This clonotype was observed many times. The rearrangement joins TRBV9 to TRBJ2-5; D may be TRBD2 (5 bases). Germline V CDR1 and CDR2: SGDLS, YYNGEE. Trimming removed 2 bases from V and 3 bases from J, with 8 bases in between. The CDR3 runs to 13 residues. Written as DNA, the CDR3 is TGTGCCAGCAGCGTTGACTACAAAGAGACCCAGTACTTC. This sequence encodes CASSVDYKETQYF.

A word on this clonotype: The conserved final phenylalanine or tryptophan is absent from the CDR3, which likely points to a read error. The chain couples TRBV5-5 to TRBJ1-4; maybe TRBD1 (5 bases). The CDR3 runs 15 residues. V lost 6 bases to trimming and J lost 4 bases, with 16 bases between them. Looked up from germline, CDR1 is SGHKS and CDR2 is YYEKEE (reference sequence). The CDR3 DNA reads as TGTGCCAGCACCCGCCCCGGGGGTCTTAATGAAAAACTGTTTATT. It codes for CASTRPGGLNEKLFI.

This clonotype was seen repeatedly, ten times or more. The chain joins TRBV12-3 or TRBV12-4 to TRBJ2-4; the match to TRBD1 covers 7 bases. V was pared by 6 bases and J by 0 bases, with 11 bases of the junction left unmatched. This CDR3 spans 17 amino acids. This CDR3 is CASSASDRVIAKNIQYF. For the CDR3, the DNA is TGTGCCAGCAGCGCATCCGACAGGGTCATAGCCAAAAACATTCAGTACTTC.

The table lists this clonotype with a few counts. The J gene is TRBJ2-3, the V gene TRBV5-1; 8 bases match TRBD2. The CDR3 totals 14 residues. Germline V gene data show CDR1 as SGHRS and CDR2 as YFSETQ. V dropped 0 bases and J dropped 8; count of bases not matched to a gene: 5. The chain's CDR3 is CASSLGDRGGTQYF. The CDR3 nucleotides are TGCGCCAGCAGCTTGGGAGACCGGGGGGGTACGCAGTATTTT.

V gene TRBV4-1 combines with J gene TRBJ2-5; 10 bases map to TRBD2. The germline gives CDR1 MGHRA, CDR2 YSYEKL. The CDR3 runs to 17 residues. After removal of 0 bases from V and 0 bases from J, the junction contained 4 bases not matched to a gene. The CDR3 DNA sequence: TGCGCCAGCAGCCAAGACTTCACTAGCGGGGACCAAGAGACCCAGTACTTC. This sequence encodes CASSQDFTSGDQETQYF.

This clonotype was detected ten times or more. V gene TRBV20-1 combines with J gene TRBJ2-3, with 8 nucleotides matching TRBD1. In germline, CDR1 is DFQATT, CDR2 SNEGSKA (reference sequence). Trimming took 0 bases from V and 7 from J; bases not matched to a gene: 9. This CDR3 spans 15 amino acids. The CDR3 DNA reads as TGCAGTGCTAGAGATCAGGGGGCCGCCGCCTATACGCAGTATTTT. Its translation is CSARDQGAAAYTQYF.

This clonotype was found many times. V usage is TRBV11-2 and J usage is TRBJ1-5; no reliable D call. The CDR3 runs to 12 residues. The V end was cut by 2 bases, the J end by 6 bases, with 5 bases between. Germline assignment: CDR1 SGHAT and CDR2 FQNNGV. The chain's CDR3 is CASSLLGQPQHF. CDR3 DNA: TGTGCCAGCAGCTTATTGGGTCAGCCCCAGCATTTT.

This clonotype was counted many times. The rearrangement links TRBV12-3 or TRBV12-4 to TRBJ1-1; D gene unclear. Trimming left V 6 bases short and J 2 bases short, with 4 bases between. The CDR3 loop spans 11 amino acids. The CDR3 nucleotides read TGTGCCAGCAGACACAACACTGAAGCTTTCTTT. It is translated as CASRHNTEAFF.